This passage covers 26 T cell receptor beta chains from one sample sequenced in a study of OX40 agonist ivuxolimab in advanced cancers. Data came from immunoSEQ multiplex PCR; TCRdb stores just in-frame clones and leaves some out. The sample consists of approximately 24,000 clones, roughly 79% of them appearing once. Sequencing used CD4+ or CD8+ T cells sorted from blood, obtained in a trial of the OX40 agonist ivuxolimab. Receptors were obtained from an adult with an advanced solid tumor such as melanoma, head and neck, liver or kidney cancer.

The V gene is TRBV9, the J gene TRBJ1-3; D is perhaps TRBD1 (5 bases). The CDR3 consists of 14 residues. Trimming removed 3 bases from V and 0 bases from J, with 7 bases in between. CDR1 is SGDLS, CDR2 YYNGEE, per germline. CDR3 DNA sequence: TGTGCCAGCAGCGGACAGAGCTCTGGAAACACCATATATTTT. Amino acids: CASSGQSSGNTIYF.

The V gene is TRBV5-1, the J gene TRBJ2-3; 10 bases are a match to TRBD1. This CDR3 is 14 amino acids long. Trimming cost V 4 bases and J 5 bases; bases outside gene matches: 4. Germline assignment: CDR1 SGHRS and CDR2 YFSETQ. This CDR3 is CASSQRTGGDTQYF. CDR3 coding DNA: TGCGCCAGCAGCCAAAGGACAGGGGGAGATACGCAGTATTTT.

This chain joins TRBV11-2 and TRBJ2-7; 11 bases are a match to TRBD1. Trimming took 7 bases from V and 5 from J; bases not matched to a gene: 7. This CDR3 has 14 amino acids. Germline CDR1 reads SGHAT; CDR2 reads FQNNGV. CDR3 loop: CASIRTGQGDEQYF. The DNA of the CDR3 is TGTGCCAGCATCCGGACGGGACAGGGGGACGAGCAGTACTTC.

This clone has just a few counts. This chain connects TRBV2 to TRBJ2-7, with 7 nucleotides matching TRBD1. Per germline, CDR1 SNHLY and CDR2 FYNNEI. CDR3 length equals 12 residues. V lost 7 bases to trimming and J lost 5 bases; unmatched junction nucleotides: 5. The CDR3 protein is CASKTGPNEQYF. CDR3 sequence (DNA): TGTGCCAGCAAGACAGGGCCTAACGAGCAGTACTTC.

The V gene is TRBV7-6, the J gene TRBJ2-7; D is unresolved. Germline CDR1 and CDR2: SGHVS and FNYEAQ. This CDR3 has 13 amino acids. Trimming took off 7 bases at V and 2 bases at J, with 12 bases between the two ends. The CDR3 DNA sequence: TGTGCCAGCACCGAATCGGACCCCTACGAGCAGTACTTC. Amino acids: CASTESDPYEQYF. Full variable domain (rest looked up from reference TRBV7-6 and TRBJ2-7): GAGVSQSPRYKVTKRGQDVALRCDPISGHVSLYWYRQALGQGPEFLTYFNYEAQQDKSGLPNDRFSAERPEGSISTLTIQRTEQRDSAMYRCASTESDPYEQYFGPGTRLTVT.

The rearrangement links TRBV18 to TRBJ2-2, with D hard to call. Germline loops: CDR1 KGHSH, CDR2 LQKENI. The CDR3 loop spans 16 amino acids. V gave up 6 bases and J gave up 0 bases, with 14 bases separating them. The CDR3 protein is CASSQVTPANTGELFF. For the CDR3, the DNA is TGTGCCAGCTCGCAGGTTACACCGGCGAACACCGGGGAGCTGTTTTTT.

The genes are TRBV4-1 and TRBJ2-7; 8 nucleotides align to TRBD2. V was clipped by 4 bases and J by 3 bases; unmatched bases: 17. There are 18 residues in the CDR3. The germline gives CDR1 MGHRA, CDR2 YSYEKL. In DNA, the CDR3 is TGCGCCAGCAGCCGTACCGCAACCTTAGGGACTAGTTTCTACGAGCAGTACTTC. It yields the protein CASSRTATLGTSFYEQYF.

The rearrangement links TRBV7-8 to TRBJ2-7; 10 bases align to TRBD2. The CDR3 has 15 amino acids. The V gene's germline CDR1 is SGHVS and CDR2 FQNEAQ. V lost 5 bases and J lost 7; bases outside the gene matches: 11. The CDR3 DNA sequence: TGTGCCAGCAGCCCCATATCAGCGGGGGGGGGTGAGCAGTACTTC. Protein sequence: CASSPISAGGGEQYF.

The chain couples TRBV4-3 to TRBJ2-7; 8 nucleotides match TRBD2. Looked up from germline, CDR1 is LGHNA and CDR2 is YSLEER. V was pared by 0 bases and J by 3 bases, with 4 bases of the junction left unmatched. This CDR3 has 15 residues. CDR3 sequence: CASSQEEGLGYEQYF. CDR3 nucleotides: TGCGCCAGCAGCCAAGAGGAGGGACTAGGCTACGAGCAGTACTTC.

This chain links TRBV10-3 with TRBJ2-7, with 9 nucleotides matching TRBD1. Per the germline V gene, CDR1 is ENHRY and CDR2 is SYGVKD. There are 14 residues in the CDR3. The V gene end was trimmed by 6 bases and the J gene end by 7 bases; junction bases not matched to a gene: 10. The CDR3 here is CAISAGTGYEEQYF. CDR3 sequence (DNA): TGTGCCATCAGCGCCGGGACAGGGTATGAAGAGCAGTACTTC.

This sequence joins TRBV28 and TRBJ2-5; D is unresolved. Trimming removed 3 bases from V and 11 bases from J, with 13 bases in between. The CDR3 has 12 amino acids. The germline gives CDR1 MDHEN, CDR2 SYDVKM. CDR3 nucleotide sequence: TGTGCCAGCAGTTTCGACCCAACCAAGCAGTACTTC. It encodes CASSFDPTKQYF.

V is TRBV27 and J is TRBJ1-5; D not certain. V shed 2 bases and J shed 5 bases, with 13 bases lying between them. CDR3 length equals 15 residues. Germline V gene sequence: CDR1 MNHEY, CDR2 SMNVEV (reference sequence). The DNA for the CDR3 is TGTGCCAGCAGTTTAGCGCGAGGGCGACATCAGCCCCAGCATTTT. Translation: CASSLARGRHQPQHF.

The chain carries TRBV27 and TRBJ1-5; 9 bases are shared with TRBD1. V gave up 5 bases and J gave up 6 bases; unmatched junction bases: 5. Germline loops: CDR1 MNHEY, CDR2 SMNVEV (reference sequence). This CDR3 comprises 14 residues. CDR3 coding DNA: TGTGCCAGCAGTCCGGGACAGGGCTTTCAGCCCCAGCATTTT. Protein product: CASSPGQGFQPQHF.

CDR3: CASSLALTYEQYF. The CDR3 coding sequence is TGTGCCAGCAGCTTAGCCCTCACCTACGAGCAGTACTTC. The rearrangement links TRBV13 to TRBJ2-7; D is unresolved. CDR1 PRHDT and CDR2 FYEKMQ come from the germline V gene (reference sequence). The CDR3 consists of 13 residues. V gave up 1 base and J gave up 2 bases, with 6 bases separating them.

The chain has TRBV4-1 and TRBJ2-1, with unresolved D. The germline V gene has CDR1 MGHRA and CDR2 YSYEKL. CDR3 length: 13 amino acids. The V end lost 2 bases, the J end lost 7 bases, and 9 bases lay between the germline ends. The CDR3 bases are TGCGCCAGCAGCCAACTGGCCTTGAATGAGCAGTTCTTC. Encoded protein: CASSQLALNEQFF.

In its sample, this clone was seen once. The chain uses TRBV9 and TRBJ1-1; D is undetermined. Germline values: CDR1 SGDLS, CDR2 YYNGEE. Deletions cut 3 bases from V and 0 bases from J, with 15 bases between. The CDR3 has 16 residues. CDR3: CASSGGRDILNTEAFF. Here the CDR3 DNA reads TGTGCCAGCAGCGGGGGTCGCGACATACTGAACACTGAAGCTTTCTTT.

As to this clone: This likely traces to a read error, being one base from a far larger clone. The chain has TRBV5-1 and TRBJ2-1; tentative D call: TRBD2 (5 bases). The CDR3 loop spans 13 amino acids. The V gene's germline CDR1 is SGHRS and CDR2 YFSETQ. The ends were cut back, 0 bases at V and 8 bases at J, with 9 bases in the middle. CDR3 protein: CASSLVGVDEQFF. The CDR3 nucleotides read TGCGCCAGCAGCTTGGTCGGGGTTGATGAGCAGTTCTTC.

This clone was observed once. This sequence joins TRBV11-2 and TRBJ2-1; D is unresolved. This CDR3 comprises 13 residues. Per the germline V gene, CDR1 is SGHAT and CDR2 is FQNNGV. V was trimmed by 4 bases and J by 4 bases, leaving 8 bases between them. CDR3 bases: TGTGCCAGCAGCTGGATAGGGTACAATGAGCAGTTCTTC. It encodes CASSWIGYNEQFF.

The V gene is TRBV28, the J gene TRBJ2-7; tentatively, D is TRBD1 or TRBD2 (5 bases each). The CDR3 contains 13 residues. The germline V gene encodes CDR1 MDHEN and CDR2 SYDVKM. Trimming took 11 bases from V and 5 from J, leaving 19 bases between them. This CDR3 reads CACKGSGNHEQYF. The DNA of the CDR3 is TGTGCCTGCAAGGGGAGCGGCAACCACGAGCAGTACTTC.

The chain links TRBV28 to TRBJ1-2; D is undetermined. Trimming stripped 7 bases from V and 3 bases from J, with 12 bases between. Germline CDR1 MDHEN, CDR2 SYDVKM. This CDR3 comprises 13 residues. CDR3 DNA sequence: TGTGCCAGCACCACGGACGGATACTATGGCTACACCTTC. Protein: CASTTDGYYGYTF.

V usage is TRBV14 and J usage is TRBJ2-7; 8 bases map to TRBD2. The ends lost 0 bases at V and 3 bases at J; junction bases unmatched: 4. The CDR3 has 15 amino acids. Germline V gene data show CDR1 as SGHDN and CDR2 as FVKESK. The CDR3 region is CASSQDPGLDYEQYF. The CDR3 nucleotides are TGTGCCAGCAGCCAAGATCCGGGACTAGACTACGAGCAGTACTTC.

This chain links TRBV28 with TRBJ2-7, with D perhaps TRBD2 (5 bases). V was cut by 5 bases and J by 5 bases, with 7 bases left in between. Germline values: CDR1 MDHEN, CDR2 SYDVKM. This CDR3 spans 11 amino acids. The CDR3 protein is CASSISDEQYF. The CDR3 DNA is TGTGCCAGCAGTATTAGCGACGAGCAGTACTTC.

The V and J genes are TRBV19 and TRBJ2-2, with D perhaps given as TRBD1 or TRBD2 (5 bases each). Germline loops: CDR1 LNHDA, CDR2 SQIVND (reference sequence). V lost 4 bases and J 8 bases, leaving 20 bases between the germline ends. The CDR3 is 16 residues long. Here the CDR3 reads CASSNPLGGVAGELFF. CDR3 coding DNA: TGTGCCAGTAGTAACCCCCTTGGGGGAGTGGCTGGGGAGCTGTTTTTT.

The chain couples TRBV28 to TRBJ1-4; TRBD1 might be the D (5 bases). The ends were cut back, 6 bases at V and 12 bases at J, with 14 bases in the middle. The germline V gene encodes CDR1 MDHEN and CDR2 SYDVKM. There are 12 residues in the CDR3. Here the CDR3 reads CASSPYWDQLFF. The CDR3 nucleotides are TGTGCCAGCAGCCCATACTGGGACCAACTGTTTTTT.

The chain is built from TRBV4-1 and TRBJ1-5; D ambiguous. This CDR3 is 16 amino acids long. Germline lookup yields CDR1 MGHRA and CDR2 YSYEKL. V was shortened by 3 bases and J by 1 base, with 13 bases between the two germline ends. In nucleotides, the CDR3 is TGCGCCAGCAGCCACGATTCGTCGGGGAGCAATCAGCCCCAGCATTTT. Translation: CASSHDSSGSNQPQHF.

This chain links TRBV6-4 with TRBJ2-2; possible D gene TRBD2, 5 bases. CDR1 is MRHNA, CDR2 SNTAGT, per germline. CDR3 length: 16 residues. Trimming left V 0 bases short and J 3 bases short, with 11 bases between. The CDR3 sequence is CASSDSGGTDTGELFF. As DNA, the CDR3 is TGTGCCAGCAGTGACTCCGGAGGCACAGACACCGGGGAGCTGTTTTTT.